This passage covers 21 T cell receptor beta chains from one sample sequenced in a study of T cell repertoires in cytomegalovirus infection. One entry per CDR3 protein results from TCRdb running MiXCR on the reads. In the table there are some 280,000 distinct CDR3 sequences, around 15% of which are singletons. Sequencing was performed on PBMCs. The source of these receptors is a human donor in good health (CMV status not recorded). Some clones in this sample may be carry-over from other donors' samples.

The DNA for the CDR3 is TGCGCCAGCAGCTTGGGTGACAGGGACAATCAGCCCCAGCATTTT. This gives the protein CASSLGDRDNQPQHF. V and J are TRBV5-1 and TRBJ1-5, with 7 bases matching TRBD1. This CDR3 is 15 amino acids long. After removal of 0 bases from V and 3 bases from J, the junction contained 3 bases not matched to a gene. Germline assignment: CDR1 SGHRS and CDR2 YFSETQ.

This clonotype was observed a handful of times. The gene calls are TRBV28 and TRBJ2-2; 7 bases line up with TRBD2. Germline V CDR1 and CDR2: MDHEN, SYDVKM. The length of the CDR3 is 17 residues. Trimming took 5 bases from V and 3 from J; bases not matched to a gene: 12. The CDR3 spells CASSPRLAATYTGELFF. The CDR3 DNA sequence: TGTGCCAGCAGTCCACGGCTAGCGGCTACCTACACCGGGGAGCTGTTTTTT.

In its sample, this clonotype was seen a few times. This rearrangement joins TRBV4-1 to TRBJ2-1; no clear D gene. This CDR3 region has 16 residues. The V gene's germline CDR1 is MGHRA and CDR2 YSYEKL. Trimming stripped 0 bases from V and 2 bases from J, with 11 bases between. Here the CDR3 reads CASSQDKWTAYNEQFF. The DNA of the CDR3 is TGCGCCAGCAGCCAAGATAAATGGACGGCCTACAATGAGCAGTTCTTC.

Ten or more counts support this clonotype. The rearrangement uses TRBV7-2 and TRBJ2-3; D is unclear. Germline-derived CDR1 and CDR2 are SGHTA and FQGNSA. The CDR3 is 15 residues long. Trimming stripped 1 base from V and 1 base from J, with 9 bases between. This CDR3 is CASSLGEAGTDTQYF. In DNA, the CDR3 is TGTGCCAGCAGCTTAGGAGAGGCAGGCACAGATACGCAGTATTTT. Full variable domain (missing parts from reference TRBV7-2 and TRBJ2-3): GAGVSQSPSNKVTEKGKDVELRCDPISGHTALYWYRQSLGQGLEFLIYFQGNSAPDKSGLPSDRFSAERTGGSVSTLTIQRTQQEDSAVYLCASSLGEAGTDTQYFGPGTRLTVL.

This clonotype occurred many times. This chain joins TRBV7-6 and TRBJ2-5; 7 bases are a match to TRBD2. Trimming cost V 6 bases and J 4 bases; bases outside gene matches: 8. Germline lookup yields CDR1 SGHVS and CDR2 FNYEAQ. The CDR3 sequence is 14 residues long. CDR3 nucleotides: TGTGCCAGCAGTACTGGGGGGGTTCGAGAGACCCAGTACTTC. Protein: CASSTGGVRETQYF.

A word on this clonotype: This sequence may be a read error, since a much larger clone differs from it by one base. The CDR3 nucleotides read TGTGCCAGTAGTATTTGGGCTAGTTCAGGCACCGGGGAGCTGTTATTT. Its protein is CASSIWASSGTGELLF. The genes are TRBV19 and TRBJ2-2, with D possibly being TRBD2 (5 bases). The germline gives CDR1 LNHDA, CDR2 SQIVND (reference sequence). CDR3 length: 16 amino acids.

The V gene is TRBV7-2, the J gene TRBJ2-7; weak D call: TRBD1 (6 bases). This CDR3 has 16 residues. Trimming removed 3 bases from V and 2 bases from J, with 17 bases in between. Germline CDR1 reads SGHTA; CDR2 reads FQGNSA. CDR3 amino acids: CASSLKQGQLAYEQYF. Here the CDR3 DNA reads TGTGCCAGCAGCTTGAAACAGGGTCAACTCGCCTACGAGCAGTACTTC.

This clonotype has at least ten counts. The chain has TRBV4-2 and TRBJ2-3, with 8 bases identical to TRBD2. This CDR3 is built from 17 residues. CDR1 is LGHNA and CDR2 is YNFKEQ in the germline V gene. V was pared by 1 base and J by 4 bases, with 10 bases of the junction left unmatched. The CDR3 region has the DNA TGTGCCAGCAGCCAAGCCGCCCCCGGGACTAGGGCAGATACGCAGTATTTT. It encodes CASSQAAPGTRADTQYF.

This clonotype was counted once. This chain connects TRBV29-1 to TRBJ1-2, with TRBD1 as a possible D gene (5 bases). This CDR3 region has 12 residues. Germline V gene data show CDR1 as SQVTM and CDR2 as ANQGSEA. Deletions cut 8 bases from V and 4 bases from J, with 14 bases between. As DNA, the CDR3 is TGCAGCTCACAGGAGGGAGTCTATGGCTACACCTTC. It yields the protein CSSQEGVYGYTF.

Comment on this clonotype: With a much larger clone just one base away, this may be a read error. The chain employs TRBV12-3 or TRBV12-4 and TRBJ2-5; 7 positions agree with TRBD2. This CDR3 has 13 residues. After removal of 7 bases from V and 1 base from J, the junction contained 3 bases not matched to a gene. CDR3 sequence: CASNGGGQETQYF. CDR3 bases: TGTGCCAGCAATGGCGGGGGCCAAGAGACCCAGTACTTC.

This clonotype was recorded at least ten times. The chain employs TRBV7-2 and TRBJ2-7; 9 bases are a match to TRBD1. The ends lost 0 bases at V and 6 bases at J; junction bases unmatched: 6. The CDR3 extends over 15 amino acids. Germline CDR1 reads SGHTA; CDR2 reads FQGNSA. The CDR3 bases are TGTGCCAGCAGCTTAGCGGGACAGGGTGGTCTCGAGCAGTACTTC. Translating gives CASSLAGQGGLEQYF.

This clonotype was detected only a few times. This rearrangement joins TRBV12-3 or TRBV12-4 to TRBJ1-3, with D possibly being TRBD1 (6 bases). This CDR3 has 15 residues. V lost 1 base and J lost 0, with 7 bases in between. The CDR3 nucleotides read TGTGCCAGCAGTTTAGAACAGGGCTCTGGAAACACCATATATTTT. Translating gives CASSLEQGSGNTIYF.

This clonotype turned up a few times. The chain recombines TRBV20-1 with TRBJ2-3, with 10 bases matching TRBD2. CDR1 is DFQATT, CDR2 SNEGSKA, per germline (reference sequence). The V gene end was trimmed by 3 bases and the J gene end by 6 bases; junction bases not matched to a gene: 9. The CDR3 spans 15 residues. CDR3 in DNA: TGCAGTGCTAGTTTGCTAGCGGGAGTATGGGATACGCAGTATTTT. Translating it yields CSASLLAGVWDTQYF.

This clonotype was found many times. The chain is built from TRBV11-2 and TRBJ2-7; 8 bases align to TRBD1. Trimming cost V 7 bases and J 8 bases; bases outside gene matches: 7. Germline-derived CDR1 and CDR2 are SGHAT and FQNNGV. The CDR3 is 12 residues long. This CDR3 is CASMLTGEKQYF. Written as DNA, the CDR3 is TGTGCCAGCATGCTGACAGGGGAGAAGCAGTACTTC. The variable domain in full, completed from reference TRBV11-2 and TRBJ2-7, reads EAGVAQSPRYKIIEKRQSVAFWCNPISGHATLYWYQQILGQGPKLLIQFQNNGVVDDSQLPKDRFSAERLKGVDSTLKIQPAKLEDSAVYLCASMLTGEKQYFGPGTRLTVT.

The sample holds many counts of this clonotype. The chain is built from TRBV19 and TRBJ2-7, with 8 nucleotides matching TRBD1. J gave up 7 bases and V 6 bases, and 11 bases lay outside the gene matches. Germline assignment: CDR1 LNHDA and CDR2 SQIVND (reference sequence). This CDR3 comprises 14 residues. The CDR3 protein is CASSPQGAHREQYF. The CDR3 DNA sequence: TGTGCCAGTAGCCCGCAGGGGGCCCATCGAGAGCAGTACTTC.

This clonotype was seen at least ten times. The V call is TRBV7-6, the J call TRBJ2-3, with 7 bases lining up with TRBD1. The CDR3 contains 17 residues. CDR1 and CDR2 from the germline V gene are SGHVS and FNYEAQ. V shed 4 bases and J 2 bases; nucleotides not matched to a gene: 12. CDR3 protein: CASSSPGQSRITDTQYF. In DNA form, the CDR3 reads TGTGCCAGCAGCTCGCCGGGACAGTCCCGGATCACAGATACGCAGTATTTT.

This rearrangement joins TRBV15 to TRBJ2-2, with D tentatively TRBD1 or TRBD2 (5 bases each). Germline V gene data show CDR1 as LNHNV and CDR2 as YYDKDF (reference sequence). This CDR3 is built from 15 residues. V shed 0 bases and J shed 6 bases, with 11 bases lying between them. In DNA, the CDR3 is TGTGCCACCAGCAGAGATAGGGACGGAGCCGGGGAGCTGTTTTTT. Its protein product is CATSRDRDGAGELFF.

Comments on this clonotype: Compared with germline, one end of the junction differs, possibly owing to a read error. The J gene is TRBJ2-7, the V gene TRBV27; 8 nucleotides agree with TRBD2. Looked up from germline, CDR1 is MNHEY and CDR2 is SMNVEV (reference sequence). The CDR3 loop spans 14 amino acids. CDR3 nucleotides: TGTGCCAACAGTTTGGCGGGAGGAAACTACGAGCAGTACTTC. This gives the protein CANSLAGGNYEQYF.

The chain has TRBV14 and TRBJ2-7, with 9 bases fitting TRBD1. The CDR3 is made up of 15 amino acids. V was clipped by 1 base and J by 4 bases; unmatched bases: 5. Germline CDR1 SGHDN, CDR2 FVKESK. This chain's CDR3 is CASSQAPGQGYEQYF. The DNA for the CDR3 is TGTGCCAGCAGCCAAGCGCCGGGACAGGGTTACGAGCAGTACTTC. Based on the CDR3 plus reference TRBV14 and TRBJ2-7, the full variable domain is EAGVTQFPSHSVIEKGQTVTLRCDPISGHDNLYWYRRVMGKEIKFLLHFVKESKQDESGMPNNRFLAERTGGTYSTLKVQPAELEDSGVYFCASSQAPGQGYEQYFGPGTRLTVT.

This clonotype was counted ten times or more. The rearrangement uses TRBV7-2 and TRBJ2-4; 7 positions agree with TRBD2. The germline V gene encodes CDR1 SGHTA and CDR2 FQGNSA. J gave up 6 bases and V 2 bases, and 4 bases lay outside the gene matches. The CDR3 runs 14 residues. The CDR3 loop is CASSLSGGGNIQYF. As DNA, the CDR3 is TGTGCCAGCAGCTTATCGGGGGGAGGAAACATTCAGTACTTC.

The sample holds a few counts of this clonotype. The V call is TRBV20-1, the J call TRBJ2-5; D possibly corresponds to TRBD1 (5 bases). The CDR3 extends over 14 amino acids. The V gene lost 0 bases and the J gene lost 2 bases, with 10 bases spanning the gap. CDR1 and CDR2 (germline): DFQATT, SNEGSKA (reference sequence). The CDR3 loop is CSARDQKGQETQYF. The CDR3 nucleotides are TGCAGTGCTAGAGACCAAAAGGGGCAAGAGACCCAGTACTTC.